The next 7 T cell receptor beta chains were all read from a single sample in a study of cytomegalovirus exposure and HLA in healthy donors. Both 60 Vbeta primers and 13 Jbeta primers went into the PCR. Method: immunoSEQ multiplex PCR; TCRdb's copy keeps in-frame clones and lacks some. Listed are 200,000 or so clones; roughly 0.74% falls within the top ten. Sequences were obtained from PBMCs. These receptor sequences come from a boy younger than 18 in good health and CMV-seronegative.

This chain uses TRBV6-5 with TRBJ2-1; 10 bases line up with TRBD2. This CDR3 region has 13 residues. Germline V gene data show CDR1 as MNHEY and CDR2 as SVGAGI. After removal of 3 bases from V and 12 bases from J, the junction contained 5 bases not matched to a gene. In nucleotides, the CDR3 is TGTGCCAGCAGTTATTCGGCTAGCGGGGGGCAGTTCTTC. It yields the protein CASSYSASGGQFF.

The V gene is TRBV2, the J gene TRBJ2-3; TRBD2 matches 15 bases. From germline, CDR1 is SNHLY and CDR2 FYNNEI. The length of the CDR3 is 15 residues. Trimming removed 6 bases from V and 3 bases from J; junction bases left unmatched: 1. CDR3 nucleotide sequence: TGTGCCAGCAGGGGGACTAGCGGGGGGACAGATACGCAGTATTTT. Translating it yields CASRGTSGGTDTQYF.

V and J are TRBV30 and TRBJ1-2, with 12 positions matching TRBD1. Germline assignment: CDR1 GTSNPN and CDR2 SVGIG (reference sequence). Germline trimming cut 5 bases from V and 8 bases from J; bases unmatched to any gene: 12. CDR3 length: 15 residues. The CDR3 here is CAWAGTGGARVGYTF. CDR3 nucleotide sequence: TGTGCCTGGGCTGGGACAGGGGGCGCGAGAGTGGGCTACACCTTC.

The chain couples TRBV19 to TRBJ2-7; 10 nucleotides agree with TRBD1. There are 15 residues in the CDR3. The germline V gene has CDR1 LNHDA and CDR2 SQIVND (reference sequence). Trimming removed 3 bases from V and 3 bases from J; junction bases left unmatched: 5. Here the CDR3 reads CASSMGTGDVYEQYF. The DNA for the CDR3 is TGTGCCAGTAGTATGGGGACAGGGGACGTCTACGAGCAGTACTTC.

The chain uses TRBV28 and TRBJ1-1; TRBD1 might be the D (6 bases). Trimming removed 3 bases from V and 1 base from J, with 15 bases in between. CDR3 length equals 16 residues. Germline lookup yields CDR1 MDHEN and CDR2 SYDVKM. This CDR3 reads CASSFLTGWGNTEAFF. CDR3 DNA sequence: TGTGCCAGCAGTTTCCTGACAGGATGGGGGAACACTGAAGCTTTCTTT.

This chain connects TRBV5-1 to TRBJ2-5; D perhaps matches TRBD2 (6 bases). The end of the DNA fits TRBJ2-7 better, so the J call may be wrong. Germline assignment: CDR1 SGHRS and CDR2 YFSETQ. The CDR3 totals 15 residues. The CDR3 is CASSFLSGDAYEQYF. The CDR3 DNA reads as TGCGCCAGCAGCTTCCTGTCGGGGGATGCCTACGAGCAGTACTTC.

The chain recombines TRBV11-2 with TRBJ1-1; D perhaps matches TRBD1 (5 bases). CDR3 length equals 13 residues. Germline V lookup: CDR1 SGHAT, CDR2 FQNNGV. V lost 3 bases and J lost 1, with 6 bases in between. The CDR3 DNA sequence: TGTGCCAGCAGCTTGCAGGGGAACACTGAAGCTTTCTTT. Translation: CASSLQGNTEAFF.